This T cell receptor beta chain was retrieved from a study of T-cell reconstitution after alpha-beta-depleted transplantation in children. It was with unique molecular identifiers that the TCRbeta library was prepared. MiXCR, run by TCRdb on the PCR reads, gives a single entry per CDR3 protein. The sample records some 220,000 distinct CDR3 sequences, approximately 10% being singletons. Looked up from germline, CDR1 is SGHKS and CDR2 is YYEKEE (reference sequence). The CDR3 covers 15 residues. V was clipped by 4 bases and J by 7 bases, with 17 bases between them. The TCR originated in a human donor who donated a stem cell graft to a child with acute lymphoblastic leukemia. The chain carries TRBV5-5 and TRBJ1-4; D is ambiguous. Sequencing used PBMCs from the stem cell graft donor, obtained from the stem cell graft. The CDR3 region is CASSLGLGVGEKLFF. DNA of the CDR3: TGTGCCAGCAGCCTCGGTTTAGGCGTCGGTGAAAAACTGTTTTTT.